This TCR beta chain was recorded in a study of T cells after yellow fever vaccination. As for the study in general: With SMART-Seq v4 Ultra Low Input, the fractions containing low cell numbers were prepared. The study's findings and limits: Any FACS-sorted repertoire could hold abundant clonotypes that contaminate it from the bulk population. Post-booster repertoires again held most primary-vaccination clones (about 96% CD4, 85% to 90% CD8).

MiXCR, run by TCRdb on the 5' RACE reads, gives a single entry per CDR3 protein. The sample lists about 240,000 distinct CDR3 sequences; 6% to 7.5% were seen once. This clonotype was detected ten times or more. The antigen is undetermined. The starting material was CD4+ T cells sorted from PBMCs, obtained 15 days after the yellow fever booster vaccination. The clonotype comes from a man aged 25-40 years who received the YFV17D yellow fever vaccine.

CDR3 bases: TGTGCCAGCAGCAAAGCGAATAGGGTCCCTATCAATGAGCAGTTCTTC. Protein sequence: CASSKANRVPINEQFF. The V gene is TRBV21-1, the J gene TRBJ2-1. TRBV21-1 has pseudogene status. The CDR3 totals 16 residues.